This T cell receptor beta chain was identified during a study of CD8+ T cells in alopecia areata. Extracted RNA was reverse transcribed, and the resulting cDNA served as sequencing template. Profiling relied on immunoSEQ multiplex PCR, and the TCRdb table lists in-frame clones only, not all of them. The sample lists over 150,000 clones, around 60% occurring once. As to treatment: oral pan-JAK inhibitor, 5-10 mg twice daily. The receptor's source is a human donor with alopecia areata. Sequencing was performed on CD4+ T cells sorted from blood, taken at week 24, from a patient treated with tofacitinib.

CDR3 DNA sequence: TGCGCCAGCAGTCCGGGAGGACCTGGCGGTCAGCCCCAGCATTTT. This gives the protein CASSPGGPGGQPQHF. The J gene is TRBJ1-5, the V gene TRBV23-1; D gene unclear. TRBV23-1 belongs to the ORF category, with a function that is uncertain. The CDR3 has 15 amino acids. V shed 4 bases and J shed 6 bases, with 16 bases lying between them.